The 25 T cell receptor beta chains below all came from one sample that was sequenced in a study of T-cell memory formation after mild COVID-19. TCRdb used MiXCR to reprocess the 5' RACE reads, holding one entry per CDR3 protein. The sample has 280,000 or so distinct CDR3 sequences; approximately 7.6% are singletons. Material for sequencing was PBMCs or a T cell subset sorted from them (not recorded which). The receptor set was obtained from a man aged 18 to 35 who had mild COVID-19 (a few samples of this study predate the infection). Cell type and time point are not known.

The chain employs TRBV24-1 and TRBJ2-5; 7 bases match TRBD1. The CDR3 length is 17 residues. Looked up from germline, CDR1 is KGHDR and CDR2 is SFDVKD. The V segment lost 0 bases and the J segment 2 bases; nucleotides outside the gene matches: 8. This chain's CDR3 is CATSDLRSGTAQETQYF. The DNA for the CDR3 is TGTGCCACCAGTGATTTGCGTTCTGGGACAGCACAAGAGACCCAGTACTTC.

Ten or more counts support this clonotype. The chain couples TRBV4-3 to TRBJ2-2; D is undetermined. The CDR3 contains 14 residues. The V and J ends lost 6 bases and 6 bases respectively, with 14 bases between them. Germline assignment: CDR1 LGHNA and CDR2 YSLEER. DNA of the CDR3: TGCGCCAGCAGACTCGAAATCAGTTCCGGGGAGCTGTTTTTT. As protein: CASRLEISSGELFF.

This clonotype came up a few times. This chain uses TRBV7-2 with TRBJ1-1, with D maybe TRBD1 (5 bases). The CDR3 spans 16 residues. From germline, CDR1 is SGHTA and CDR2 FQGNSA. The V gene lost 3 bases and the J gene lost 4 bases, with 18 bases spanning the gap. The DNA of the CDR3 is TGTGCCAGCAGCTTGGGGCCGGGGCTCCCTGGCACTGAAGCTTTCTTT. This sequence encodes CASSLGPGLPGTEAFF. The full variable domain, with the rest looked up from reference TRBV7-2 and TRBJ1-1, is GAGVSQSPSNKVTEKGKDVELRCDPISGHTALYWYRQSLGQGLEFLIYFQGNSAPDKSGLPSDRFSAERTGGSVSTLTIQRTQQEDSAVYLCASSLGPGLPGTEAFFGQGTRLTVV.

Many counts were recorded for this clonotype. The chain joins TRBV7-9 to TRBJ2-3; unclear D gene. The CDR3 totals 16 residues. Germline lookup yields CDR1 SEHNR and CDR2 FQNEAQ (reference sequence). V was clipped by 5 bases and J by 0 bases, with 15 bases between them. The CDR3 nucleotides read TGTGCCAGCAGCCCCCCGACGGCTGTTAGCACAGATACGCAGTATTTT. Protein: CASSPPTAVSTDTQYF.

This clonotype was picked up a small number of times. The CDR3 is CASSYGQGIYYGYTF. CDR3 sequence (DNA): TGTGCCAGCAGTTATGGACAGGGTATATACTATGGCTACACCTTC. The V gene is TRBV6-5, the J gene TRBJ1-2; 8 bases are a match to TRBD1. V shed 3 bases, J shed 3 bases, and the junction held 6 bases outside the gene matches. Germline assignment: CDR1 MNHEY and CDR2 SVGAGI. CDR3 length equals 15 residues.

V gene TRBV10-1 combines with J gene TRBJ2-3; D not certain. Germline lookup yields CDR1 WNHNN and CDR2 SYGVQD (reference sequence). The CDR3 covers 14 residues. Trimming left V 3 bases short and J 4 bases short, with 11 bases between. The CDR3 nucleotides are TGCGCCAGCAGTGAAGGTGGATACGCAGATACGCAGTATTTT. Translation gives CASSEGGYADTQYF.

The rearrangement joins TRBV7-2 to TRBJ2-1, with D perhaps TRBD1 or TRBD2 (6 bases each). Between the trimmed V and J ends, which lost 4 bases and 3 bases, there was a span of 13 bases. The CDR3 is made up of 15 amino acids. Germline CDR1 SGHTA, CDR2 FQGNSA. Here the CDR3 DNA reads TGTGCCAGCAGCTCCGAGGGGGGCGGCTACAATGAGCAGTTCTTC. This encodes CASSSEGGGYNEQFF.

This clonotype has more than one count but fewer than ten. As DNA, the CDR3 is TGTGCCAGCAGCCCCCCGCAGGAGATGAACACTGAAGCTTTCTTT. The encoded protein is CASSPPQEMNTEAFF. The gene calls are TRBV7-2 and TRBJ1-1; D not resolved. The CDR3 extends over 15 amino acids. The germline gives CDR1 SGHTA, CDR2 FQGNSA. V lost 5 bases, J lost 0 bases, and 13 bases lay in between.

The sample holds a few counts of this clonotype. The chain uses TRBV30 and TRBJ2-7, with 15 bases matching TRBD2. Germline V gene sequence: CDR1 GTSNPN, CDR2 SVGIG (reference sequence). V dropped 3 bases and J dropped 6; count of bases not matched to a gene: 9. The length of the CDR3 is 16 residues. Written as DNA, the CDR3 is TGTGCCTGGAGCCGATCAGGGACTAGCGGGGGGTCCGAGCAGTACTTC. The encoded protein is CAWSRSGTSGGSEQYF.

The chain links TRBV12-3 or TRBV12-4 to TRBJ2-7, with a weak D call TRBD2 (6 bases). Trimming took 2 bases from V and 0 from J, leaving 11 bases between them. The CDR3 is 15 amino acids. The CDR3 spells CASSLSAGFSYEQYF. CDR3 bases: TGTGCCAGCAGTTTATCAGCGGGCTTCTCCTACGAGCAGTACTTC.

There are many counts of this clonotype. The CDR3 DNA reads TGCGCCAGCAGCTTGGAACAGAGCTCTGGAAACACCATATATTTT. This sequence encodes CASSLEQSSGNTIYF. J is TRBJ1-3 and V is TRBV5-1, with no clear D. CDR1 and CDR2 from the germline V gene are SGHRS and YFSETQ. Trimming removed 0 bases from V and 0 bases from J, with 7 bases in between. The CDR3 runs 15 residues.

The table lists this clonotype with many counts. This rearrangement joins TRBV7-9 to TRBJ2-3, with unresolved D. V gave up 1 base and J gave up 1 base, with 6 bases separating them. CDR1 and CDR2 (germline): SEHNR, FQNEAQ (reference sequence). The CDR3 is made up of 14 amino acids. The CDR3 sequence: CASSLVTGTDTQYF. The CDR3 region has the DNA TGTGCCAGCAGCTTAGTTACTGGCACAGATACGCAGTATTTT.

This clonotype was seen ten or more times. The V gene is TRBV5-1, the J gene TRBJ2-3; D remains ambiguous. Trimming cost V 4 bases and J 5 bases, with 11 bases left between them. The germline gives CDR1 SGHRS, CDR2 YFSETQ. The CDR3 contains 13 residues. The CDR3 coding sequence is TGCGCCAGCAGCCAGACGGACCGAGATACGCAGTATTTT. Translation: CASSQTDRDTQYF.

This clonotype was recorded at least ten times. The chain carries TRBV6-5 and TRBJ1-2; 7 bases are a match to TRBD1. This CDR3 is 14 amino acids long. V lost 6 bases and J lost 7; bases outside the gene matches: 11. Germline assignment: CDR1 MNHEY and CDR2 SVGAGI. CDR3 nucleotides: TGTGCCAGCAGCCTCCAGGGGGGGGGCTCTGGCTACACCTTC. Its translation is CASSLQGGGSGYTF.

J is TRBJ1-1 and V is TRBV4-3, with D unresolved. Germline V gives CDR1 LGHNA, CDR2 YSLEER. The CDR3 is 15 amino acids. With 2 bases removed from V and 5 bases from J, the gap between germline ends came to 15 bases. The CDR3 loop reads CASSQFSRGGTEAFF. The DNA of the CDR3 is TGCGCCAGCAGCCAATTCTCCCGGGGAGGAACTGAAGCTTTCTTT.

This clonotype was observed many times. This sequence joins TRBV10-2 and TRBJ1-1; unclear D gene. Germline assignment: CDR1 WSHSY and CDR2 SAAADI. The V gene lost 8 bases and the J gene lost 0 bases, with 13 bases spanning the gap. The CDR3 spans 14 residues. DNA of the CDR3: TGCGCCAGCTCTTCGGAGACCTTGAACACTGAAGCTTTCTTT. It encodes CASSSETLNTEAFF.

About this clonotype itself: Here the CDR3 omits its conserved ending phenylalanine or tryptophan, so a read error is the likely source. The V and J genes are TRBV11-1 and TRBJ2-3; unclear D gene. CDR1 and CDR2 (germline): SGHAT, FQDESV (reference sequence). The CDR3 sequence is 14 residues long. Trimming shortened V by 1 base and J by 2 bases, and 7 bases separated the two germline ends. Here the CDR3 reads CASSLGSNTDTQYI. DNA for the CDR3: TGTGCCAGCAGCTTAGGATCCAACACAGATACGCAGTATATT.

This clonotype was observed at least ten times. This chain joins TRBV20-1 and TRBJ2-7, with 9 bases that match TRBD1. Germline CDR1 is DFQATT and CDR2 is SNEGSKA (reference sequence). This CDR3 comprises 14 residues. CDR3 nucleotides: TGCAGCGTTATGCGACAGGGGGTCTCCTACGAGCAGTACTTC. Residues: CSVMRQGVSYEQYF.

In regard to this clonotype: This may arise from a read error, as a much more abundant clone is one base away. Lacking the conserved final phenylalanine or tryptophan, this CDR3 likely reflects a read error. The chain employs TRBV15 and TRBJ1-2, with D perhaps TRBD1 (6 bases). The CDR3 loop spans 14 amino acids. Germline V CDR1 and CDR2: LNHNV, YYDKDF (reference sequence). V lost 4 bases to trimming and J lost 4 bases, with 13 bases between them. The CDR3 is CATSIPGGAYGYTV. CDR3 nucleotides: TGTGCCACCAGCATCCCGGGGGGGGCCTATGGCTACACCGTC.

This clonotype was counted a few times. The chain joins TRBV18 to TRBJ2-1, with 7 positions matching TRBD2. CDR3 length: 14 residues. In germline, CDR1 is KGHSH, CDR2 LQKENI. V lost 0 bases, J lost 10 bases, and 6 bases stayed unmatched. DNA of the CDR3: TGTGCCAGCTCACCACCCGCTAGCGGAGGGGAGCAGTTCTTC. Translation: CASSPPASGGEQFF. Full variable domain (remainder filled in from reference TRBV18 and TRBJ2-1): NAGVMQNPRHLVRRRGQEARLRCSPMKGHSHVYWYRQLPEEGLKFMVYLQKENIIDESGMPKERFSAEFPKEGPSILRIQQVVRGDSAAYFCASSPPASGGEQFFGPGTRLTVL.

In its sample, this clonotype was seen a few times. The chain couples TRBV9 to TRBJ2-5; 9 bases line up with TRBD2. Trimming removed 0 bases from V and 1 base from J; junction bases left unmatched: 7. CDR1 and CDR2 from the germline V gene are SGDLS and YYNGEE. The length of the CDR3 is 17 residues. The CDR3 loop reads CASSVGVTSGSQETQYF. The CDR3 nucleotides are TGTGCCAGCAGCGTAGGTGTAACTAGCGGGTCCCAAGAGACCCAGTACTTC.

This rearrangement joins TRBV7-2 to TRBJ2-6; 9 bases align to TRBD1. V was clipped by 5 bases and J by 0 bases; unmatched bases: 5. In germline, CDR1 is SGHTA, CDR2 FQGNSA. This CDR3 comprises 17 residues. The CDR3 here is CASSDLTGGSGANVLTF. The CDR3 DNA reads as TGTGCCAGCAGCGACCTGACAGGGGGCTCTGGGGCCAACGTCCTGACTTTC.

This chain connects TRBV5-1 to TRBJ2-1, with D tentatively TRBD1 or TRBD2 (6 bases each). Germline assignment: CDR1 SGHRS and CDR2 YFSETQ. The CDR3 length is 14 residues. V lost 3 bases and J 10 bases, leaving 17 bases between the germline ends. CDR3 nucleotides: TGCGCCAGCAGCTGGGGACATGGGGACTGGGAGCAGTTCTTC. Translating it yields CASSWGHGDWEQFF.

The V gene is TRBV14, the J gene TRBJ2-5, with 9 bases lining up with TRBD1. Germline V gives CDR1 SGHDN, CDR2 FVKESK. The CDR3 totals 14 residues. V shed 4 bases and J 4 bases; nucleotides not matched to a gene: 4. The CDR3 protein is CASSLPGQGETQYF. In DNA, the CDR3 is TGTGCCAGCAGCCTCCCGGGACAGGGAGAGACCCAGTACTTC.

The rearrangement uses TRBV3-1 and TRBJ2-5, with D perhaps matching TRBD1 or TRBD2 (5 bases each). The germline V gene encodes CDR1 LGHDT and CDR2 YNNKEL (reference sequence). The CDR3 spans 18 residues. Trimming left V 1 base short and J 0 bases short, with 18 bases between. CDR3 sequence reads: CASSQVWVGTQNQETQYF. The CDR3 DNA follows: TGTGCCAGCAGCCAAGTATGGGTGGGGACCCAGAACCAAGAGACCCAGTACTTC.